Listed below are T cell receptor beta chains from one sample, sequenced in a study of T cells after yellow fever vaccination. TCRdb re-derived calls from the 5' RACE reads in MiXCR, one entry per CDR3 protein. The sample carries about 320,000 distinct CDR3 sequences, around an eighth recorded once. The sample in question was CD4+ T cells sorted from PBMCs, obtained 15 days after the yellow fever booster vaccination. These receptors all stem from a young man who received the YFV17D yellow fever vaccine. Both conserved end residues are part of each CDR3. A D gene is named only where the DNA matches it firmly. Size is omitted from some rows. Given values are once, few, many or a class for expanded clones.

few	.	TRBJ2-2	TRBV6-1	CASRIGGDTGELFF	TGTGCCAGCAGAATCGGAGGAGACACCGGGGAGCTGTTTTTT
.	.	TRBJ1-5	TRBV6-5	CASRPRPGTRAHQPQHF	TGTGCCAGCAGACCACGCCCCGGGACAAGGGCCCATCAGCCCCAGCATTTT
many	.	TRBJ2-3	TRBV5-1	CASSLGATDTDTQYF	TGCGCCAGCAGCTTGGGGGCGACAGACACAGATACGCAGTATTTT
.	.	TRBJ1-5	TRBV3-1	CASSQAREGQPQHF	TGTGCCAGCAGCCAAGCCAGGGAAGGACAGCCCCAGCATTTT
many	.	TRBJ1-5	TRBV12-3/TRBV12-4	CASRSGVYSNQPQHF	TGTGCCAGCAGATCAGGGGTCTATAGCAATCAGCCCCAGCATTTT
many	.	TRBJ1-2	TRBV7-2	CASSPRQPTSGYTF	TGTGCCAGCAGCCCCAGACAGCCTACTTCCGGCTACACCTTC
many	.	TRBJ1-4	TRBV20-1	CSARASGPLDEKLFF	TGCAGTGCTAGAGCCTCCGGGCCCCTTGATGAAAAACTGTTTTTT
few	.	TRBJ2-5	TRBV6-5	CASSYSSGETQYF	TGTGCCAGCAGTTATTCTAGTGGGGAGACCCAGTACTTC
.	TRBD1	TRBJ1-1	TRBV7-2	CASSSQGASTEAFF	TGTGCCAGCAGCTCCCAGGGGGCGAGCACTGAAGCTTTCTTT
many	.	TRBJ2-5	TRBV3-1	CASSQVGETQYF	TGTGCCAGCAGCCAAGTGGGAGAGACCCAGTACTTC
.	.	TRBJ1-4	TRBV18	CASSPTVDEKLFF	TGTGCCAGCTCACCAACGGTCGATGAAAAACTGTTTTTT
.	.	TRBJ2-5	TRBV28	CASSLGLRGETQYF	TGTGCCAGCAGTTTAGGACTTCGGGGAGAGACCCAGTACTTC
few	TRBD1	TRBJ2-5	TRBV9	CASSLTGQRETQYF	TGTGCCAGCAGCCTCACGGGACAGCGGGAGACCCAGTACTTC
few	.	TRBJ1-3	TRBV6-6	CASSRDTPSGNTIYF	TGTGCCAGCAGCCGGGACACCCCCTCTGGAAACACCATATATTTT